These T cell receptor beta chains were read from a single sample in a study of T cell repertoires in cytomegalovirus infection. Using its own MiXCR run on the reads, TCRdb lists one record per CDR3 protein. The sample includes around 200,000 distinct CDR3 sequences, roughly 34% of them seen just once. These receptors have no identified antigens. The sequencing used CD8+ T cells from cultured PBMCs, collected from culture after CMV antigen stimulation. All receptors come from a human donor in good health (CMV status not recorded). Some clones in this sample may be carry-over from other donors' samples. Each CDR3 is given with its conserved first and last residue. Each record gives: D gene, clone size, V gene, J gene, CDR3 protein, CDR3 DNA. D genes are given only for firm matches. Clone sizes are given selectively: once, few, many, or a class where the clone is expanded.

TRBD2,.,TRBV7-2,TRBJ2-5,CASSLGLAGAGETQYF,TGTGCCAGCAGCTTAGGCTTAGCGGGAGCGGGGGAGACCCAGTACTTC
TRBD2,.,TRBV6-6,TRBJ2-5,CASIGTSGTRETQYF,TGTGCCAGCATCGGGACTAGCGGGACTCGAGAGACCCAGTACTTC
TRBD2,few,TRBV7-3,TRBJ2-3,CASRTGTTGGTDTQYF,TGTGCCAGCAGGACCGGGACTACGGGCGGCACAGATACGCAGTATTTT
TRBD1,.,TRBV2,TRBJ1-3,CASRETGRGNTIYF,TGTGCCAGCAGAGAGACAGGGAGAGGAAACACCATATATTTT
.,.,TRBV7-6,TRBJ1-1,CASSLVSSNTEAFF,TGTGCCAGCAGCTTAGTTTCCAGTAACACTGAAGCTTTCTTT
.,many,TRBV28,TRBJ2-7,CASTPPSDTTYEQYF,TGTGCCAGCACTCCCCCCTCGGACACGACCTACGAGCAGTACTTC
TRBD1,few,TRBV7-2,TRBJ1-5,CASSLGTGGGYQPQHF,TGTGCCAGCAGCTTAGGGACAGGGGGAGGGTATCAGCCCCAGCATTTT
.,many,TRBV7-8,TRBJ2-1,CASSPPGTRPYNEQFF,TGTGCCAGCAGCCCCCCCGGGACAAGGCCGTACAATGAGCAGTTCTTC
TRBD2,.,TRBV27,TRBJ2-5,CASSKPGLAETQYF,TGTGCCAGCAGTAAACCGGGACTAGCGGAGACCCAGTACTTC
.,.,TRBV20-1,TRBJ2-7,CSAREEYEQYF,TGCAGTGCTAGGGAGGAGTATGAGCAGTACTTC
TRBD1,.,TRBV2,TRBJ1-2,CASSRTWTGNGYTF,TGTGCCAGCAGCCGTACCTGGACAGGGAACGGCTACACCTTC
TRBD1,.,TRBV9,TRBJ1-2,CASSGGGRLANYGYTF,TGTGCCAGCAGCGGAGGGGGCCGATTAGCTAACTATGGCTACACCTTC
.,.,TRBV10-2,TRBJ1-5,CASSPGRTNQPQHF,TGCGCCAGCAGTCCGGGAAGGACGAATCAGCCCCAGCATTTT
.,once,TRBV7-3,TRBJ2-3,CASSLTGGLANTQYF,TGTGCCAGCAGCTTAACAGGGGGACTGGCCAATACGCAGTATTTT
TRBD2,.,TRBV10-3,TRBJ2-1,CAISGGLATNEQFF,TGTGCCATCAGTGGGGGACTAGCTACTAATGAGCAGTTCTTC
TRBD1,few,TRBV7-9,TRBJ1-1,CASYSGGLVTEAFF,TGTGCCAGCTACTCAGGGGGGTTAGTCACTGAAGCTTTCTTT
TRBD2,.,TRBV4-2,TRBJ2-3,CASSQSGRAKDTQYF,TGTGCCAGCAGCCAAAGCGGGAGGGCCAAAGATACGCAGTATTTT
TRBD2,few,TRBV12-3/TRBV12-4,TRBJ2-7,CASSPKRLAYSYEQYF,TGTGCCAGCAGCCCTAAACGACTAGCGTACTCCTACGAGCAGTACTTC
TRBD1,.,TRBV4-1,TRBJ2-1,CASSRPGTVNYNEQFF,TGCGCCAGCAGCCGACCCGGGACAGTTAACTACAATGAGCAGTTCTTC
.,.,TRBV18,TRBJ1-2,CASSPGLDSNYGYTF,TGTGCCAGCTCACCAGGTTTGGACAGCAACTATGGCTACACCTTC
.,.,TRBV19,TRBJ1-5,CASSIRTGYSNQPQHF,TGTGCCAGTAGTATCCGCACAGGGTATAGCAATCAGCCCCAGCATTTT
.,.,TRBV27,TRBJ1-1,CASSYGWDTEAFF,TGTGCCAGCAGTTACGGGTGGGACACTGAAGCTTTCTTT
TRBD2,few,TRBV6-1,TRBJ2-3,CASRGTSGDTSTDTQYF,TGTGCCAGCAGAGGGACTAGCGGGGACACCAGCACAGATACGCAGTATTTT
TRBD1,.,TRBV29-1,TRBJ2-7,CSAYETGLEQYF,TGCAGCGCCTACGAGACAGGGCTCGAGCAGTACTTC
.,few,TRBV6-2/TRBV6-3,TRBJ2-7,CASSYGSWYEQYF,TGTGCCAGCAGTTACGGGAGTTGGTACGAGCAGTACTTC
.,once,TRBV20-1,TRBJ2-7,CSARPPGQQTYEQYF,TGCAGTGCCAGACCCCCAGGACAGCAAACCTACGAGCAGTACTTC
TRBD1,.,TRBV6-2/TRBV6-3,TRBJ1-1,CASSYALHRGQFTEAFF,TGTGCCAGCAGTTACGCCCTGCACAGGGGGCAGTTTACTGAAGCTTTCTTT
.,.,TRBV7-9,TRBJ2-5,CASSSSGARETQYF,TGTGCCAGCAGCTCATCCGGGGCAAGAGAGACCCAGTACTTC
.,.,TRBV19,TRBJ1-1,CASSPLGMNTEAFF,TGTGCCAGTAGTCCCCTGGGGATGAACACTGAAGCTTTCTTT
TRBD1,.,TRBV29-1,TRBJ1-2,CSVGDRVGGSYGYTF,TGCAGCGTTGGGGACAGGGTAGGAGGGAGCTATGGCTACACCTTC
TRBD1,few,TRBV20-1,TRBJ1-1,CSATRTGGPEAFF,TGCAGTGCCACCAGGACAGGGGGGCCTGAAGCTTTCTTT
TRBD1,once,TRBV7-6,TRBJ2-3,CASSSPGQTDTQYF,TGTGCCAGCAGCTCCCCGGGACAGACAGATACGCAGTATTTT
.,.,TRBV7-9,TRBJ2-7,CASSLEDLYEQYF,TGTGCCAGCAGCTTAGAAGACCTCTACGAGCAGTACTTC
.,many,TRBV7-2,TRBJ1-5,CASSPGFEGPQPQHF,TGTGCCAGCAGCCCGGGGTTTGAAGGGCCTCAGCCCCAGCATTTT
TRBD1,.,TRBV10-3,TRBJ1-6,CAISRDRGDIGGNSPLHF,TGTGCCATCAGTCGGGACAGGGGGGACATAGGAGGAAATTCACCCCTCCACTTT
TRBD1,few,TRBV28,TRBJ2-7,CASSSLFTGTGRIEQYF,TGTGCCAGCAGTTCGCTTTTTACCGGGACAGGCAGGATCGAGCAGTACTTC
.,once,TRBV15,TRBJ1-1,CATSRRDPNTEAFF,TGTGCCACCAGCAGAAGGGACCCTAACACTGAAGCTTTCTTT
TRBD1,.,TRBV10-3,TRBJ2-7,CAISDLRGTSPYEQYF,TGTGCCATCAGTGATCTCAGGGGGACATCTCCCTACGAGCAGTACTTC
TRBD1,.,TRBV12-3/TRBV12-4,TRBJ1-5,CASAAGGRDQPQHF,TGTGCCAGCGCGGCAGGGGGTCGTGATCAGCCCCAGCATTTT
.,.,TRBV7-6,TRBJ1-3,CASSSATGLGSGNTIYF,TGTGCCAGCAGCTCAGCTACAGGACTCGGCTCTGGAAACACCATATATTTT
.,.,TRBV30,TRBJ2-7,CAWGDLGEQYF,TGTGCCTGGGGGGACCTGGGGGAGCAGTACTTC
.,few,TRBV7-2,TRBJ1-1,CASSHRVTEAFF,TGTGCCAGCAGCCACAGGGTCACTGAAGCTTTCTTT
.,many,TRBV7-8,TRBJ2-1,CASSLASRRTGRNEQFF,TGTGCCAGCAGCTTGGCCTCCCGGAGGACTGGTAGGAATGAGCAGTTCTTC
TRBD2,.,TRBV29-1,TRBJ2-7,CSVGAGSLYEQYF,TGCAGCGTTGGAGCGGGGTCCCTGTACGAGCAGTACTTC
TRBD1,.,TRBV7-9,TRBJ2-7,CASSVVIGQGYEQYF,TGTGCCAGCAGCGTAGTTATTGGACAGGGCTACGAGCAGTACTTC
.,few,TRBV27,TRBJ2-1,CASRRTPRRPQFF,TGTGCCAGCAGAAGGACCCCCCGGAGGCCTCAGTTCTTC
.,few,TRBV7-8,TRBJ1-3,CASSLDEHSGNTIYF,TGTGCCAGCAGCTTAGATGAACACTCTGGAAACACCATATATTTT
TRBD1,.,TRBV29-1,TRBJ1-5,CSVATGASQPQHF,TGCAGCGTTGCGACAGGGGCTAGTCAGCCCCAGCATTTT
TRBD2,.,TRBV20-1,TRBJ2-3,CSARDMGGPIDTQYF,TGCAGTGCTAGAGATATGGGAGGGCCCATAGATACGCAGTATTTT
TRBD2,few,TRBV7-3,TRBJ2-1,CASSGISGGAGNEQFF,TGTGCCAGCAGCGGAATTAGCGGGGGGGCCGGTAATGAGCAGTTCTTC
.,once,TRBV25-1,TRBJ2-7,CASSGRQVLNEQYF,TGTGCCAGCAGTGGGAGACAGGTATTGAACGAGCAGTACTTC
TRBD2,few,TRBV7-9,TRBJ2-1,CASSSTRTSGGNEQFF,TGTGCCAGCAGCTCCACCCGGACTAGCGGGGGCAATGAGCAGTTCTTC